This T cell receptor (beta chain) derives from a study of cytomegalovirus exposure and HLA in healthy donors (dated by TCRdb to 2016 to 2017). General notes on the study: In an earlier analysis of under 600 of the donors, about 270 Gb of sequence data and 90 million to 130 million unique TCR beta sequences from 150 million to 200 million T cells were reported. The aim of the study was to test whether cataloging public T cell receptors could identify signatures of past pathogen exposure. Typing coverage varied by locus: 629-630 donors for A, B, C, DRB1 and DQB1; approximately 500 for DQA1; approximately 570 for DPA1; roughly 470 for DPB1. All discovery cohort repertoires had been generated using a single sequencing platform. To study patterns of TCR occurrence, a later analysis re-analyzed previously published TCR beta repertoires from more than 550 donors and added high-resolution HLA genotyping. Of the approximately 400 genotyped donors, approximately 83% fell in the genetic ancestry cluster associated with self-reported Caucasian donors. A later genetic analysis used genome-wide SNP genotypes for about three fifths of the 666 donors, treating that subset as a discovery cohort. Four to six DR-DQ haplotypes were handled as single units for association and clustering, since linkage in the cohort was strong. HLA typing included class I and class II loci at four-digit resolution. An earlier analysis of 450 to 750 of the donors used high-throughput TCR beta sequencing to judge whether each TCR beta V gene segment behaved as functional or pseudogenic. Approximately 300 gigabases of sequencing data and 70 million to 100 million unique TCR sequences made up an early release that covered over 550 HLA-typed donors. The later analysis used no new phenotypic data to find candidate immune exposures, relying instead on TCR beta sequences and their occurrence across donors. Among 300 to 450 genotyped donors of the cohort, an average of around 240,000 unique TCR beta nucleotide sequences were sequenced per donor, around a sixth of them non-productive. The study used immunosequencing to profile the T cell repertoires of 600 to 850 subjects and linked those repertoires to cytomegalovirus serostatus. A separate validation cohort of approximately 130 different subjects was used in addition to the 666-subject first cohort. Donor age, sex, ethnicity and CMV serostatus were collected together with the repertoire data. To predict cytomegalovirus infection status, the study combined high-throughput TCR immunosequencing, statistical association of individual TCRs with disease status, and machine learning. The full study reports these points: According to the authors, the approach could potentially be generalized to other disease states and immunological phenotypes. In a later analysis, most CMV-associated TCR beta chains were found to appear HLA-restricted, with HLA associations seemingly driven largely by CMV exposure. While some public TCRs were present in many individuals, most TCR sequences turned up only very rarely across donors. Correlated functional status among segregating V segments might reflect linkage disequilibrium, but an unknown experimental factor could not be ruled out. In a later analysis, HLA-associated TCR beta chains showed more clonal expansion and lower generation probabilities than non-associated chains that were equally common. HLA typing was unavailable for some donors at each locus, so association tests used only the typed subset. A later genetic analysis associated a missense DCLRE1C variant with V-gene and J-gene trimming of TCR beta chains, and an independent cohort replicated the association. This cohort had only TCR beta chains sequenced, and the lack of alpha or paired-chain data limited which features could be detected. A later genetic analysis reported fewer N-insertions in productive TCRs among donors in an Asian-associated ancestry cluster than the roughly 620-donor mean. The presence/absence analyses assumed that sequencing depth was roughly uniform across donors, and that assumption may not be true. In both the original and validation cohorts, the classifier was reported to diagnose cytomegalovirus status with high specificity and sensitivity. A further reported finding was that TCR beta sequences accurately predicted the HLA-A and HLA-B alleles for most subjects in the first cohort. A total of 150 to 200 TCR beta chains were listed by the study as associated with cytomegalovirus. Because counts were too low, roughly 17 rarely observed V segments, including chromosome 9 orphons, were left out of the earlier analysis of several hundred of the donors. A later analysis found that TCR association rates varied across HLA loci, with DRB1 alleles showing the most associated TCRs and HLA-C alleles the fewest. A group of highly shared sequence variants was considered likely to be a technical artifact of the sequencing pipeline. Broadly in line with IMGT annotations, most TCR beta V segments showed up in productive rearrangements about 87% or about 30% of the time in an earlier analysis of several hundred of the donors. For the cohort, immune exposure information was limited to CMV serostatus. In vitro tests confirmed that three of the cytomegalovirus-associated TCR beta chains recognize cytomegalovirus antigens. In a later analysis, several top co-occurrence clusters were reported to appear linked to parvovirus B19, influenza, CMV and Epstein-Barr virus. Because the 87-base-pair reads could not distinguish some IMGT-functional V segments, including TRBV6-2 and TRBV6-3, those segments were excluded. Specific HLA alleles were associated with over 15,000 TCR beta sequences at a false discovery rate of 0.05 in a later analysis. When HLA alleles, especially DR and DQ, strongly co-occurred, attributing TCR associations to individual alleles was difficult.

This clone was counted a few times. The specificity of this receptor is unknown. No quality values exist for individual bases; no much larger clone is one base distant. Libraries were constructed by the immunoSEQ multiplex PCR assay. For the multiplex PCR, a mixture combining 60 forward primers for TCR Vbeta segments and 13 reverse primers for TCR Jbeta segments was used. The CDR3 region of rearranged TCR beta genes was amplified from genomic DNA with a multiplex PCR assay. Amplified TCR beta libraries were sequenced as 87-base-pair reads on the Illumina HiSeq System. The original pipeline was this. A later analysis counted tens of millions of unique TCR beta chains across the 650 to 700 repertoires, and some 11 million of these chains were shared by at least two donors. To remove PCR and sequencing errors, raw reads were error-corrected and collapsed into unique sequences using a nearest-neighbor algorithm that merged closely related sequences. Alignment of CDR3 sequences to IMGT reference sequences was used to assign V, D and J gene segments. For a sequence to be retained, a match of at least six nucleotides was required to both a V gene segment and a J gene segment. A rearrangement counted as productive if the CDR3 had no stop codons and remained in frame with V and J, and every other rearrangement counted as non-productive. CDR3 was defined by IMGT convention, running from the second conserved V-encoded cysteine to the conserved J-encoded phenylalanine. The earlier analysis of about 560 of the donors excluded any sequence lacking an unambiguous match to a single V gene segment. An earlier analysis of just under 600 of the donors called V segments functional above 56.7% productive rearrangements and segregating when the between-donor standard deviation exceeded 5%. To diagnose cytomegalovirus status from the catalog of TCR beta chain sequences, a statistical classification framework was built. V and J gene assignment, in a later analysis, came from comparing TCR nucleotide sequences with IMGT/GENE-DB human TR gene sequences. Using the TCRdist pipeline, a later analysis assigned CDR3 sequences along with most-parsimonious VDJ recombination scenarios. In a later analysis, every TCR beta chain was defined by the combination of its CDR3 amino acid sequence and its V-gene family, and reads without a unique V-gene family were dropped. In a later analysis, 450 to 600 highly shared, low-generation-probability nucleotide sequences were removed to address suspected cross-contamination and a sequencing artifact. A later analysis calculated a clonal expansion index for each public chain from normalized within-repertoire ranks of inferred template counts. Generation probabilities in a later analysis came from a VDJ recombination model fitted to out-of-frame rearrangements, and those results were checked against IGoR. Hypergeometric tests were used in a later analysis to score TCR-TCR, TCR-HLA and TCR-CMV co-occurrence, with a repertoire-size bias correction applied to the TCR pairs. False discovery rates were estimated in a later analysis by permuting HLA or CMV assignments 20 times. In a later analysis, co-occurring TCRs were grouped using DBSCAN, with TCRdist sequence similarity added in when clustering inside HLA-allele-positive subsets. Repertoires with fewer than 30,000 or more than 120,000 public chains were left out of co-occurrence clustering, as were about 5 repertoires with anomalous nucleotide sharing. TCRdb obtained this table from immuneACCESS and retained in-frame rearrangements with V and J assigned. These tables miss some clones; where compared with another copy, unresolved V genes account for less than half of the shortfall, and the remainder is unexplained. That table supplies the V and J calls and clone size; D and trimming were determined from the DNA. The sample table contains a few hundred thousand clones; only one count was recorded for about three quarters of them. Together, the top ten hold about 1.8% of the sample.

The cohort comprised 710 or so healthy bone marrow donors. All cohort members were sampled while nominally healthy, although unrecorded immune exposures were likely present. The donor was CMV seronegative and belonged to the group of 380 or so seronegative cohort members. Each donor provided a peripheral blood sample, and peripheral blood mononuclear cells were used for TCR beta sequencing. The Qiagen DNeasy Blood Extraction Kit was used to extract genomic DNA from the blood cell samples. Compared with germline, V lacks 5 bases and J lacks 4 bases; bases without a gene match: 7. The CDR3 measures 14 amino acids from cysteine to phenylalanine. Only the CDR3 region is kept as DNA, spanning 42 bases read in frame from base 1. Via the germline V gene, CDR1 is SGHTA and CDR2 FQGNSA.

The sequence is built from TRBV7-2 and TRBJ1-1, and 7 bases in between align with TRBD1. The sample comprised PBMCs. This clonotype was sampled from a man in his late teens or twenties in good health and CMV-seronegative. The sequenced DNA: TGTGCCAGCAGCCCACAGGGGAGGCGCACTGAAGCTTTCTTT. The translation is CASSPQGRRTEAFF.